This T cell receptor (beta chain) was identified in a study of blood T cell repertoires in COVID-19 (TCRdb year 2020). For the study in its entirety: The collaborator samples originated in the United States, Italy and Spain and spanned the acute and convalescent phases of COVID-19. The prospective study material was composed of cDNA or gDNA derived from T cells, B-cell-depleted T cells, or PBMCs. Deeply sampled blood TCRbeta repertoires from subjects exposed to, actively infected with, or recovered from COVID-19 were included in the dataset. The repertoires were released in a freely available public database intended as a resource for research on the immune response to SARS-CoV-2. Samples came from the ongoing ImmuneRACE study (first 160 participants) plus 1,254 subjects from 6 global collaborators. Sample metadata almost always included a de-identified subject ID, COVID-19 status, age in years and sex. Where HLA class I and class II types were available, the types were taken from metadata supplied by the sample provider, not from assay-based typing. Results the study describes overall, beyond this receptor: How much clinical and demographic metadata was included differed by source and by participant, and the metadata was provided uncurated.

TCRbeta CDR3 regions were amplified from genomic DNA using the immunoSEQ Assay, a bias-controlled multiplex PCR. On the authors' methods: The number of nucleated cells in each sample was estimated from the amplification of reference gene primers within the assay. To quantify the absolute abundance of each unique TCRbeta CDR3 rearrangement, sequence reads were collapsed and filtered. For each sample, productive Simpson clonality was calculated by taking the square root of Simpson's diversity index across productive rearrangements. This is the immuneACCESS table as TCRdb keeps it, with only in-frame sequences that have V and J called. A part of the clones is gone; compared with another copy, unresolved V genes explain less than half, and the rest is unexplained. V and J calls and clone size come straight from that table; D and trimming were deduced from the DNA. The sample records about 350,000 clones, more than 75% of which are singletons. Roughly 6.3% of the sample rests with the top ten.

One collaborating source in Seattle enrolled patients while the patients were actively infected and followed the patients over time throughout the course of disease. The collaborating institutions used their own protocols to collect whole blood in K2EDTA tubes. For TCRbeta analysis, collaborators shipped samples in one of three forms: frozen whole blood, isolated PBMCs, or DNA extracted from either of those sample types. Of note for this clone: Its target antigen remains unknown. Per-base quality was not reported, and no clone a single base away is much larger than it.

From its cysteine to its phenylalanine, the CDR3 spans 16 amino acids. Only the CDR3 DNA is retained, 48 bases long and in frame from the first base. The germline V gene supplies CDR1 SGHTA and CDR2 FQGTGA. After removal of 2 bases from V and 3 bases from J, the junction retains 7 bases not matched to a gene. This clonotype was obtained from a woman in her forties or fifties with COVID-19, enrolled during active disease. This chain is built from TRBV7-3 and TRBJ1-3; 7 bases in the middle match TRBD1. Sequenced: peripheral blood. The nucleotide sequence reads as follows: TGTGCCAGCAGCTTACCCCGACAGGGCGGTGGAAACACCATATATTTT. Its protein is CASSLPRQGGGNTIYF.